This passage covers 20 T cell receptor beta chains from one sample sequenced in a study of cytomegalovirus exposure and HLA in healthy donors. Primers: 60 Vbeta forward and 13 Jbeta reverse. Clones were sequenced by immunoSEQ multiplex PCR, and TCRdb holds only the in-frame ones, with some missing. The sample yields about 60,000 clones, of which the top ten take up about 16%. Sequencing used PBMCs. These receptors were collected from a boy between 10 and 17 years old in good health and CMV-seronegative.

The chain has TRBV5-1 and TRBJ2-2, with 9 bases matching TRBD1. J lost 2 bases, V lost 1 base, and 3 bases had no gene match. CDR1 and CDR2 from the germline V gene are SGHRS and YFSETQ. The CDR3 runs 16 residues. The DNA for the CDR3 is TGCGCCAGCAGCTTGAAGGGACAGGGAAACACCGGGGAGCTGTTTTTT. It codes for CASSLKGQGNTGELFF.

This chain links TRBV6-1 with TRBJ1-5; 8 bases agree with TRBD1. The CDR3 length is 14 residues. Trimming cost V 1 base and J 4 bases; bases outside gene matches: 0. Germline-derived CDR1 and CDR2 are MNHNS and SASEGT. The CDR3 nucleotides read TGTGCCAGCAGTGAAGGGACAGGGAATCAGCCCCAGCATTTT. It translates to CASSEGTGNQPQHF.

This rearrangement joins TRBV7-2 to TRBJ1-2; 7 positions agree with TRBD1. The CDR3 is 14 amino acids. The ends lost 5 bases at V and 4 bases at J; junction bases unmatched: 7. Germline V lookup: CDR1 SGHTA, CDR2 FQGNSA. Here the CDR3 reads CASSTQQGIYGYTF. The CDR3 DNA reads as TGTGCCAGCAGCACCCAACAGGGGATCTATGGCTACACCTTC.

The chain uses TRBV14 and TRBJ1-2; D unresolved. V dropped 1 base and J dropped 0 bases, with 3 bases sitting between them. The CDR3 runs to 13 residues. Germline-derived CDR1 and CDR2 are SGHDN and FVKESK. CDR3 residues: CASSQAANYGYTF. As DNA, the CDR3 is TGTGCCAGCAGCCAAGCTGCTAACTATGGCTACACCTTC.

CDR3 sequence (DNA): TGTGCCACCAGCAGGGGGACAGGGAGTGTGGCAGATACGCAGTATTTT. It specifies CATSRGTGSVADTQYF. This chain joins TRBV15 and TRBJ2-3, with 9 bases identical to TRBD1. Per the germline V gene, CDR1 is LNHNV and CDR2 is YYDKDF (reference sequence). The length of the CDR3 is 16 residues. V was clipped by 3 bases and J by 4 bases; unmatched bases: 8.

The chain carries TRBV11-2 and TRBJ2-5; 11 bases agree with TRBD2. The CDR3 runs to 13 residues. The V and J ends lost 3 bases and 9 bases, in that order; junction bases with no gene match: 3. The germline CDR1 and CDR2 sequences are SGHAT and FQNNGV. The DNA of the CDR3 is TGTGCCAGCAGCTTGGGACTAGCGGAGCCCCAGTACTTC. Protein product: CASSLGLAEPQYF. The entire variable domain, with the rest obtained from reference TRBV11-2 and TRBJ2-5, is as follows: EAGVAQSPRYKIIEKRQSVAFWCNPISGHATLYWYQQILGQGPKLLIQFQNNGVVDDSQLPKDRFSAERLKGVDSTLKIQPAKLEDSAVYLCASSLGLAEPQYFGPGTRLLVL.

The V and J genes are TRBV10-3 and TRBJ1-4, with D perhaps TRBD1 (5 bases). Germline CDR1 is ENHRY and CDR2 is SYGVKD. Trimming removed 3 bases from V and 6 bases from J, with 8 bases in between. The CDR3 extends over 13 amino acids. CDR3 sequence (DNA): TGTGCCATCAGTGACAGGGCTGATGAAAAACTGTTTTTT. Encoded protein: CAISDRADEKLFF.

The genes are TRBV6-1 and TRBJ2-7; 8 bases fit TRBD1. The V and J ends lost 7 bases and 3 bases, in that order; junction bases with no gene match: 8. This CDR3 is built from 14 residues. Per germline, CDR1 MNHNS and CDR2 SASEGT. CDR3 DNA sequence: TGTGCCAGCACCCTCGAGACAGGGGTCTACGAGCAGTACTTC. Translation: CASTLETGVYEQYF.

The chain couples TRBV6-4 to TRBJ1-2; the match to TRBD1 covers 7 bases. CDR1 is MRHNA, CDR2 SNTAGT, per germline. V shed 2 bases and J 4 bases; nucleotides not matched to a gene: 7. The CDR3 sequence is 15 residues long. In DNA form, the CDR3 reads TGTGCCAGCAGTGACGGACGAGGGGGCCGCTATGGCTACACCTTC. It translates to CASSDGRGGRYGYTF.

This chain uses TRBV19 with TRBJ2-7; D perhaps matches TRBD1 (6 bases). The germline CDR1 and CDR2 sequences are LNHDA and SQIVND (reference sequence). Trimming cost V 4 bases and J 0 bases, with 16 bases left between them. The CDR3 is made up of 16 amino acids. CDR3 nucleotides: TGTGCCAGTAGTACTTTATTGACAGGCGACTCCTACGAGCAGTACTTC. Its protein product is CASSTLLTGDSYEQYF.

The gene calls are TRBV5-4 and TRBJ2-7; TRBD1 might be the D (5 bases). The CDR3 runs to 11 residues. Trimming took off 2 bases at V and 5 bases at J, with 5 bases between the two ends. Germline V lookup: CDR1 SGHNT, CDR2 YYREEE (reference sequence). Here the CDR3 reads CASSLQDEQYF. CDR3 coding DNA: TGTGCCAGCAGCTTACAGGACGAGCAGTACTTC.

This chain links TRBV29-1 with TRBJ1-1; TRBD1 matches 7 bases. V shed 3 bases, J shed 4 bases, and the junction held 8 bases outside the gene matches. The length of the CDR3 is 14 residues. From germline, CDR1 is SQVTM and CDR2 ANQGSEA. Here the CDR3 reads CSVDERQGGTEAFF. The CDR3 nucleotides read TGCAGCGTTGACGAACGACAGGGTGGCACTGAAGCTTTCTTT.

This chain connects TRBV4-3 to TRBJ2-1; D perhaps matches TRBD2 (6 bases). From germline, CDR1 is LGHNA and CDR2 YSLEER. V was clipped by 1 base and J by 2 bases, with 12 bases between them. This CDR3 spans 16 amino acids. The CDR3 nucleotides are TGCGCCAGCAGCCAAGGGCTTAGCGGTACCTACAATGAGCAGTTCTTC. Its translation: CASSQGLSGTYNEQFF.

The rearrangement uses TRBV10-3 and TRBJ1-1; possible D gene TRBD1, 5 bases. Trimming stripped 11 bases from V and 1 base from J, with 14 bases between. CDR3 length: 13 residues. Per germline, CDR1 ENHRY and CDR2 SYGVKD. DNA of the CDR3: TGTGCCGCCCGGGGACTGACGAACACTGAAGCTTTCTTT. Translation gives CAARGLTNTEAFF.

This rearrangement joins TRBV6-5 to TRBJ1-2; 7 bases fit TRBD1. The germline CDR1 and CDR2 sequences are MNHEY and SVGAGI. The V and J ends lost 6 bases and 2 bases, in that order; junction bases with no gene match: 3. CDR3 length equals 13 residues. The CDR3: CASSDRVNYGYTF. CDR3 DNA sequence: TGTGCCAGCAGCGACAGGGTAAACTATGGCTACACCTTC.

Here the CDR3 DNA reads TGCGCCAGCAGCTTGTCGGGACAGATGGGGTCGAACTACACCTTC. It specifies CASSLSGQMGSNYTF. The chain combines TRBV5-1 with TRBJ1-2, with 7 bases matching TRBD1. CDR1 is SGHRS, CDR2 YFSETQ, per germline. Trimming took 1 base from V and 10 from J; bases not matched to a gene: 13. The CDR3 sequence is 15 residues long.

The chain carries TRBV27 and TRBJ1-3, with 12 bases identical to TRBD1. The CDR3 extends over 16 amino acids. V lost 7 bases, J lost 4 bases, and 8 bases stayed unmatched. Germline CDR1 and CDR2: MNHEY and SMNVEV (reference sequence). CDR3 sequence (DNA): TGTGCCAGCACCAGGGACAGGGGGCGTTTAGGAAACACCATATATTTT. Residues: CASTRDRGRLGNTIYF.

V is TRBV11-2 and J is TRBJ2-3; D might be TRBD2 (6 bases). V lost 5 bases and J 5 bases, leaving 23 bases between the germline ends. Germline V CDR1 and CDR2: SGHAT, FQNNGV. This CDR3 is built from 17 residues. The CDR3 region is CASSPGTLSWAGDTQYF. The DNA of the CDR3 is TGTGCCAGCAGCCCCGGGACTCTCTCATGGGCGGGAGATACGCAGTATTTT.

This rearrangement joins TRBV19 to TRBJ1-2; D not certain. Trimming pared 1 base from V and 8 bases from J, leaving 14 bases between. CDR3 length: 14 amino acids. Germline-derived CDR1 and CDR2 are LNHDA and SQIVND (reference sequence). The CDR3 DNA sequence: TGTGCCAGTAGTATAGGGGCCGGCCTACGAGGCTACACCTTC. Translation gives CASSIGAGLRGYTF.

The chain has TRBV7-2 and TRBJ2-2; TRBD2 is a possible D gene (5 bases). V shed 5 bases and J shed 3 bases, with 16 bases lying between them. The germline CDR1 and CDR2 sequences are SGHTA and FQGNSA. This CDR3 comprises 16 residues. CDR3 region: CASSPLGGGYTGELFF. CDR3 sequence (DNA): TGTGCCAGCAGCCCACTGGGCGGCGGGTACACCGGGGAGCTGTTTTTT. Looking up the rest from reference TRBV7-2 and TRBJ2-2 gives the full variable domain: GAGVSQSPSNKVTEKGKDVELRCDPISGHTALYWYRQSLGQGLEFLIYFQGNSAPDKSGLPSDRFSAERTGGSVSTLTIQRTQQEDSAVYLCASSPLGGGYTGELFFGEGSRLTVL.